This T cell receptor (beta chain) derives from a study of T-cell memory formation after mild COVID-19. This CDR3 contains 16 residues. Germline-derived CDR1 and CDR2 are LGHDT and YNNKEL (reference sequence). The ends were cut back, 4 bases at V and 4 bases at J, with 19 bases in the middle. In TCRdb, the 5' RACE reads were re-called with MiXCR into one record per CDR3 protein. This table has 160,000 or so distinct CDR3 sequences, roughly 28% appearing once. This chain joins TRBV3-1 and TRBJ2-5; possible D gene TRBD2, 7 bases. Sequenced: PBMCs or a T cell subset sorted from them (not recorded which). This receptor was obtained from an adult woman who had mild COVID-19 (a few samples of this study predate the infection). Cell type and time point are not known. The CDR3 DNA reads TGTGCCAGCAGCCTAGAAGGGGGGGCAAAAGGAGAGACCCAGTACTTC. Its translation is CASSLEGGAKGETQYF.